This T cell receptor (beta chain) is drawn from a study of cytotoxic CD8 clonotypes in ibrutinib-treated CLL. Whole-study context: Average yields of around 260,000 productive templates and around 100,000 productive rearrangements characterized the samples. Whole-study results and caveats: Measured clonality at baseline was greater than in age-matched healthy donors and tracked with circulating CD8+ T-cell counts.

Investigators sought sequencing depths of between 1 in 200,000 and 1 in 1 million T cells. Sequenced by immunoSEQ multiplex PCR; TCRdb stores in-frame clones only, minus some. The repertoire consists of some 29,000 clones, with 76% occurring once and the leading ten covering 51%. Deletions cut 2 bases from V and 6 bases from J, with 16 bases between. This CDR3 region has 16 residues. CDR1 and CDR2 (germline): LNHNV, YYDKDF (reference sequence). This clone has a handful of counts. Its matching antigen is unknown. The V and J genes are TRBV15 and TRBJ2-2, with D possibly matching TRBD1 (5 bases). The sequence was obtained from a human donor with chronic lymphocytic leukemia. The sequencing here drew on PBMCs, taken after 36 months of ibrutinib treatment. CDR3 sequence reads: CATSRRGSGWAGELFF. CDR3 bases: TGTGCCACCAGCAGACGAGGCTCAGGGTGGGCCGGGGAGCTGTTTTTT. The full variable domain, rest sourced from reference TRBV15 and TRBJ2-2, is DAMVIQNPRYQVTQFGKPVTLSCSQTLNHNVMYWYQQKSSQAPKLLFHYYDKDFNNEADTPDNFQSRRPNTSFCFLDIRSPGLGDTAMYLCATSRRGSGWAGELFFGEGSRLTVL.